Sequencing of this T cell receptor beta chain was carried out in a study of T cell changes during pregnancy in multiple sclerosis. Germline CDR1 reads SGHRS; CDR2 reads YFSETQ. This CDR3 spans 18 amino acids. Trimming took 2 bases from V and 0 from J, leaving 18 bases between them. Clones were read by immunoSEQ multiplex PCR, and TCRdb kept only the in-frame ones, dropping some. The sample lists roughly 40,000 clones; 80% to 90% were seen once. The chain recombines TRBV5-1 with TRBJ1-3; a weak D match, TRBD1 (5 bases). Sequencing used CD4+ T cells from peripheral blood mononuclear cells, obtained before pregnancy. The clonotype comes from a female donor with multiple sclerosis, enrolled in a pregnancy study. CDR3 region: CASSLGGAPGSSGNTIYF. In DNA form, the CDR3 reads TGCGCCAGCAGCTTAGGCGGGGCTCCGGGGAGCTCTGGAAACACCATATATTTT.